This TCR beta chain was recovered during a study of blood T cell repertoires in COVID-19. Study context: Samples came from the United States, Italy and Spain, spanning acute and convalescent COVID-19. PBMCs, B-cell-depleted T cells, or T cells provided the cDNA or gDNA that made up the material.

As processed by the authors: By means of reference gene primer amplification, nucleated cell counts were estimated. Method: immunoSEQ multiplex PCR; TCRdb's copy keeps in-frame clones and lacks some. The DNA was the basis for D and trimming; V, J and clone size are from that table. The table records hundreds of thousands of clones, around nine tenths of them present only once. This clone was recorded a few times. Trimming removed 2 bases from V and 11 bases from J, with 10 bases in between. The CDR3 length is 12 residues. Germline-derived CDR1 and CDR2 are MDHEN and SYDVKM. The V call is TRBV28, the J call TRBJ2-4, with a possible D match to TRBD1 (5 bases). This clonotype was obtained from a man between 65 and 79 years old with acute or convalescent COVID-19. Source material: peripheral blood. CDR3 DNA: TGTGCCAGCAGTTTACTAACAGGCTTTCAGTACTTC. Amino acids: CASSLLTGFQYF.